These T cell receptor beta chains were read from a single sample in a study of CD8 T cells in Susac syndrome. One entry per CDR3 protein results from TCRdb running MiXCR on the immunoSEQ multiplex PCR reads. The data contain around 150,000 distinct CDR3 sequences, 90% to 95% of them singletons. Sequenced material: CD4+ T cells from PBMCs. The receptors stem from a human donor with multiple sclerosis. CDR3s leave out the opening cysteine and the closing phenylalanine or tryptophan. D genes are given only for firm matches.

D: NA
V: TRBV4-3
J: TRBJ2-1
CDR3: ASSQAGASYNEQF

D: NA
V: TRBV24-1
J: TRBJ2-3
CDR3: ATSDGDAFGQTDTQY

D: NA
V: TRBV7-9
J: TRBJ2-7
CDR3: ASSLPGSFYEQY

D: NA
V: TRBV28
J: TRBJ1-1
CDR3: ASSLPGGNTEAF

D: TRBD2
V: TRBV5-1
J: TRBJ2-1
CDR3: ASSPLAGGPGNEQF

D: NA
V: TRBV5-4
J: TRBJ2-7
CDR3: ASSNRDGSYEQY

D: TRBD2
V: TRBV5-4
J: TRBJ2-1
CDR3: ASSLPGGPYNEQF

D: TRBD1
V: TRBV24-1
J: TRBJ2-5
CDR3: ATSDAGQGALKETQY

D: TRBD2
V: TRBV28
J: TRBJ2-3
CDR3: ASSLPVAGYTSGTDTQY

D: TRBD2
V: TRBV24-1
J: TRBJ2-1
CDR3: ATSDPNPGGTYNEQF

D: NA
V: TRBV27
J: TRBJ1-2
CDR3: ATTSGARRGYT

D: NA
V: TRBV6-5
J: TRBJ2-7
CDR3: ASSYYRDGEQY

D: NA
V: TRBV3-1
J: TRBJ2-3
CDR3: ASSQRRQQATDTQY

D: TRBD1
V: TRBV10-3
J: TRBJ2-7
CDR3: AINWDRAYEQY

D: NA
V: TRBV5-4
J: TRBJ1-5
CDR3: ASSPGALYSNQPQH

D: NA
V: TRBV15
J: TRBJ2-7
CDR3: ATSLGRQYEQY

D: TRBD1
V: TRBV14
J: TRBJ2-7
CDR3: ASSQPGQGAYEQY

D: NA
V: TRBV30
J: TRBJ1-6
CDR3: AWTGNNSPLH

D: NA
V: TRBV7-2
J: TRBJ1-1
CDR3: ASSLRAQDTEAF

D: TRBD2
V: TRBV28
J: TRBJ2-7
CDR3: ASSSIVAAGGAGEQY

D: TRBD2
V: TRBV20-1
J: TRBJ2-5
CDR3: SAREMREEETQY

D: TRBD2
V: TRBV7-2
J: TRBJ2-5
CDR3: ASSNGGGVTQY

D: NA
V: TRBV20-1
J: TRBJ2-7
CDR3: SASAYEQY

D: TRBD2
V: TRBV7-2
J: TRBJ2-2
CDR3: ASRIAGGSRELF

D: NA
V: TRBV29-1
J: TRBJ2-7
CDR3: SVEGWSSSTQYEQY

D: NA
V: TRBV15
J: TRBJ2-1
CDR3: ATSMGGSYNEQF

D: TRBD1
V: TRBV28
J: TRBJ1-5
CDR3: ASSSLRTGVYQPQH

D: NA
V: TRBV30
J: TRBJ1-2
CDR3: AWSGQAIYGYT

D: NA
V: TRBV30
J: TRBJ2-5
CDR3: AWSVQIGGRETQY

D: NA
V: TRBV15
J: TRBJ1-1
CDR3: ATSRPLGRVNTEAF

D: TRBD2
V: TRBV9
J: TRBJ2-2
CDR3: ASSALTSGTGGELF